The rows below give T cell receptor beta chains drawn from one sample of a study of blood T cell repertoires in COVID-19. The assay was immunoSEQ multiplex PCR, and TCRdb's table has in-frame clones only and misses some. The table shows 90,000 to 130,000 clones, with about 89% occurring only once. Sequenced material: peripheral blood. The receptors were gathered from a man in his forties with acute or convalescent COVID-19. Both conserved end residues are part of each CDR3. The order of the fields is V gene, J gene, CDR3 protein.

v_call: TRBV11-2
j_call: TRBJ2-7
cdr3_aa: CASIPRPTSGYAYEQYF

v_call: TRBV5-4
j_call: TRBJ1-2
cdr3_aa: CASSSDSVSYGYTF

v_call: TRBV9
j_call: TRBJ2-1
cdr3_aa: CASSYGTSGYSIYNEQFF

v_call: TRBV19
j_call: TRBJ1-2
cdr3_aa: CASSILGDRLGYTF

v_call: TRBV7-2
j_call: TRBJ1-1
cdr3_aa: CASSLAGQATEAFF

v_call: TRBV5-8
j_call: TRBJ1-5
cdr3_aa: CASSIRDRVTEPQHF

v_call: TRBV19
j_call: TRBJ2-1
cdr3_aa: CASRTSGLNEQFF

v_call: TRBV24-1
j_call: TRBJ2-1
cdr3_aa: CATSDAAGTAYNEQFF

v_call: TRBV24-1
j_call: TRBJ2-7
cdr3_aa: CATSDPPGQGYEQYF

v_call: TRBV11-2
j_call: TRBJ1-1
cdr3_aa: CASSLGGTENTEAFF

v_call: TRBV7-8
j_call: TRBJ1-2
cdr3_aa: CASGPDTNYGYTF

v_call: TRBV11-2
j_call: TRBJ2-7
cdr3_aa: CASSRDRGLMYEQYF

v_call: TRBV7-6
j_call: TRBJ2-5
cdr3_aa: CASSLAHQRGIQETQYF

v_call: TRBV3-1/TRBV3-2
j_call: TRBJ1-1
cdr3_aa: CASSQGRGGARTEAFF

v_call: TRBV3-1/TRBV3-2
j_call: TRBJ2-2
cdr3_aa: CASSRRSSGIITGELFF

v_call: TRBV19
j_call: TRBJ1-4
cdr3_aa: CASNGQSNEKLFF

v_call: TRBV30
j_call: TRBJ1-5
cdr3_aa: CAWSNGQGGDQPQHF

v_call: TRBV3-1/TRBV3-2
j_call: TRBJ2-3
cdr3_aa: CASSFRTGAATDTQYF